A selection of T cell receptor beta chains follows, all from one sample in a study of blood T cell repertoires in COVID-19. Measured with immunoSEQ multiplex PCR; TCRdb has only the in-frame clones, and not every one. In the table there are under 40,000 clones, 70% to 90% of which are singletons. The sample taken for sequencing was peripheral blood. The receptors stem from a woman of 80 years or more with active or convalescent COVID-19. CDR3s include the opening cysteine and the closing phenylalanine or tryptophan. The D gene is left open where the match is weak. For some rows the clone size is stated as once, few or many, or as a class when expanded; others skip it.

j_call	v_call	clone_size	d_call	cdr3_aa	cdr3_nt
TRBJ2-3	TRBV28	.	TRBD2	CASSFSGRSTDTQYF	TGTGCCAGCAGTTTTAGCGGGAGGTCTACAGATACGCAGTATTTT
TRBJ1-6	TRBV19	.	.	CASATASSYNSPLHF	TGTGCCAGTGCTACAGCTTCCTCCTATAATTCACCCCTCCACTTT
TRBJ1-1	TRBV2	.	TRBD1	CASSEQGANTEAFF	TGTGCCAGCAGTGAACAGGGGGCTAACACTGAAGCTTTCTTT
TRBJ2-7	TRBV5-4	once	TRBD2	CASSPTSGDISYEQYF	TGTGCCAGCAGCCCGACTAGCGGGGATATCTCCTACGAGCAGTACTTC
TRBJ2-2	TRBV11-3	.	TRBD2	CASSWTSGIGITGELFF	TGTGCCAGCAGCTGGACTAGCGGGATTGGGATCACCGGGGAGCTGTTTTTT
TRBJ1-5	TRBV6-5	once	TRBD1	CASRETGDSNQPQHF	TGTGCCAGCAGGGAGACAGGGGATAGCAATCAGCCCCAGCATTTT
TRBJ2-5	TRBV18	.	.	CASSPPGTQETQYF	TGTGCCAGCTCACCACCCGGGACTCAAGAGACCCAGTACTTC
TRBJ2-1	TRBV19	few	.	CASSIDRFRGNEQFF	TGTGCCAGTAGTATAGATCGGTTCCGGGGCAATGAGCAGTTCTTC
TRBJ2-3	TRBV4-2	.	TRBD2	CASSQGGLAGGPSDTQYF	TGTGCCAGCAGCCAAGGAGGACTAGCGGGAGGGCCATCAGATACGCAGTATTTT
TRBJ2-2	TRBV5-6	few	.	CASSLLAARAGELFF	TGTGCCAGCAGCTTGCTGGCGGCCCGAGCCGGGGAGCTGTTTTTT
TRBJ2-1	TRBV29-1	once	.	CSVRSRDQAWSGVIINEQFF	TGCAGCGTTCGATCCCGGGATCAGGCGTGGTCGGGAGTCATTATCAATGAGCAGTTCTTC
TRBJ1-1	TRBV12-5	.	.	CASGPPRGLNTEAFF	TGTGCTAGTGGTCCCCCACGGGGTTTGAACACTGAAGCTTTCTTT
TRBJ1-4	TRBV27	.	.	CASSFSGHLNEKLFF	TGTGCCAGCAGTTTCAGTGGGCATCTTAATGAAAAACTGTTTTTT
TRBJ1-2	TRBV18	.	.	CASSPPENYGYTF	TGTGCCAGCTCACCTCCGGAGAACTATGGCTACACCTTC
TRBJ2-1	TRBV10-1	.	TRBD2	CASSEGLAGGRVLGNEQFF	TGCGCCAGCAGTGAGGGGCTAGCGGGAGGCCGAGTATTGGGCAATGAGCAGTTCTTC
TRBJ1-1	TRBV18	few	.	CASSPPDSWDTEAFF	TGTGCCAGCTCACCACCAGACAGCTGGGACACTGAAGCTTTCTTT
TRBJ1-2	TRBV5-8	.	.	CASSVQGRNGYTF	TGTGCCAGCAGCGTGCAGGGTAGGAATGGCTACACCTTC
TRBJ1-1	TRBV19	.	TRBD1	CASSRTQQGARTEAFF	TGTGCCAGTAGTAGAACGCAACAGGGGGCGAGGACTGAAGCTTTCTTT
TRBJ2-5	TRBV12-3/TRBV12-4	.	.	CATRGSGQETQYF	TGTGCCACCAGGGGTTCGGGGCAAGAGACCCAGTACTTC
TRBJ2-3	TRBV2	.	TRBD1	CATKVGRGLDTQYF	TGTGCCACCAAGGTCGGCAGGGGGTTGGATACGCAGTATTTT
TRBJ2-3	TRBV3-1/TRBV3-2	.	.	CASSRLTKDLDSTDTQYF	TGTGCCAGCAGTCGTCTGACAAAGGACTTGGATAGTACAGATACGCAGTATTTT
TRBJ2-5	TRBV4-3	.	TRBD1	CASSRSGTGYMETQYF	TGCGCCAGCAGCCGATCCGGGACAGGGTATATGGAGACCCAGTACTTC
TRBJ2-7	TRBV7-2	.	TRBD2	CASSPPGGRIDEQYF	TGTGCCAGCAGCCCCCCGGGCGGGAGAATCGACGAGCAGTACTTC
TRBJ1-1	TRBV3-1/TRBV3-2	.	.	CASRGSGIIAEAFF	TGTGCCAGCAGAGGGTCAGGGATCATCGCTGAAGCTTTCTTT
TRBJ2-1	TRBV29-1	.	TRBD2	CSVPTTSLSGNEQFF	TGCAGCGTACCGACGACTAGCCTATCTGGCAATGAGCAGTTCTTC
TRBJ2-1	TRBV3-1/TRBV3-2	.	.	CASSQGAGINEQFF	TGTGCCAGCAGCCAAGGAGCGGGCATCAATGAGCAGTTCTTC
TRBJ2-7	TRBV6-6	.	.	CASSFTGIGTYEQYF	TGTGCCAGCAGTTTTACAGGGATTGGGACGTACGAGCAGTACTTC
TRBJ1-6	TRBV2	.	TRBD1	CASSTQGALNSPLHF	TGTGCCAGCAGTACCCAGGGGGCCCTAAATTCACCCCTCCACTTT
TRBJ1-1	TRBV15	.	.	CATSTSRAGWKAFF	TGTGCCACCAGCACTAGCCGGGCGGGGTGGAAGGCTTTCTTT
TRBJ1-1	TRBV7-9	.	TRBD1	CASSSPGQRTLNTEAFF	TGTGCCAGCAGCTCCCCGGGACAGCGAACTTTAAACACTGAAGCTTTCTTT
TRBJ1-2	TRBV18	.	TRBD1	CASSPTGGGLSGYTF	TGTGCCAGCTCACCAACAGGGGGCGGCCTTTCTGGCTACACCTTC
TRBJ2-7	TRBV12-3/TRBV12-4	few	.	CASSPRRFDEQYF	TGTGCCAGCAGTCCACGGAGATTCGACGAGCAGTACTTC
TRBJ2-3	TRBV3-1/TRBV3-2	.	TRBD2	CASSPATSGTDTQYF	TGTGCCAGCAGCCCAGCGACTAGCGGCACAGATACGCAGTATTTT
TRBJ2-6	TRBV5-1	.	.	CASSLGTSVSGANVLTF	TGCGCCAGCAGCTTGGGGACAAGCGTCTCTGGGGCCAACGTCCTGACTTTC
TRBJ2-7	TRBV6-5	.	.	CASSYSMGGPYEQYF	TGTGCCAGCAGTTACTCTATGGGGGGGCCATACGAGCAGTACTTC
TRBJ1-6	TRBV9	few	.	CASSVSGSDSPLHF	TGTGCCAGCAGCGTTTCAGGGTCGGATTCACCCCTCCACTTT
TRBJ1-1	TRBV3-1/TRBV3-2	.	.	CASSERASNTEAFF	TGTGCCAGCAGTGAGAGGGCGTCAAACACTGAAGCTTTCTTT
TRBJ1-1	TRBV12-3/TRBV12-4	few	.	CASSSIAEAFF	TGTGCCAGCAGTTCAATAGCTGAAGCTTTCTTT
TRBJ2-2	TRBV4-1	.	TRBD1	CASSPEGTGATTGELFF	TGCGCCAGCAGCCCCGAAGGGACAGGGGCTACCACCGGGGAGCTGTTTTTT
TRBJ2-2	TRBV2	.	.	CASSERNTGELFF	TGTGCCAGCAGTGAACGGAACACCGGGGAGCTGTTTTTT
TRBJ2-5	TRBV5-6	once	.	CASSPGLLAETQYF	TGTGCCAGCAGCCCCGGACTGCTAGCGGAGACCCAGTACTTC
TRBJ2-1	TRBV6-6	.	TRBD2	CASSYSERGGNEQFF	TGTGCCAGCAGTTACAGCGAGCGGGGGGGCAATGAGCAGTTCTTC
TRBJ2-7	TRBV4-1	.	.	CASSRGQTYEQYF	TGCGCCAGCAGCCGCGGACAGACCTACGAGCAGTACTTC